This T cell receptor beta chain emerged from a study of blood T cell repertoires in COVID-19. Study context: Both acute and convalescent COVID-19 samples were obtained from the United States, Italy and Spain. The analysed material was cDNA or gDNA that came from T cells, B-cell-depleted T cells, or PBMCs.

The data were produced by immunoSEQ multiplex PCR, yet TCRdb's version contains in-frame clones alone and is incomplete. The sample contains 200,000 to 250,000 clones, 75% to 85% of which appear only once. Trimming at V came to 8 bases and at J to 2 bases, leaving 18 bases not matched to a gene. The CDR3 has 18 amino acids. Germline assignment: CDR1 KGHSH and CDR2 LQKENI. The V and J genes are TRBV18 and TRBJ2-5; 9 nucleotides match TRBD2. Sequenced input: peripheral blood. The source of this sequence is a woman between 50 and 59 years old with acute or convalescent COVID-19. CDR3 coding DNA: TGTGCCAGCCCCCTTCGGCGGGAGGGTCCCTCAAGGCAAGAGACCCAGTACTTC. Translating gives CASPLRREGPSRQETQYF.